This TCR beta chain was identified during a study of response to subunit inactivated influenza vaccine. Study outcomes and limitations: The authors put forward the suggestion that each seasonal influenza vaccination may bring in only a limited number of new T cells.

Comments on this clonotype: Its antigen remains unknown.

TCRdb re-called the RT-PCR reads through MiXCR, storing one row per CDR3 protein. The sample records approximately 500,000 distinct CDR3 sequences, about an eighth being singletons. CDR1 is SGHRS and CDR2 is YFSETQ in the germline V gene. The ends were cut back, 6 bases at V and 0 bases at J, with 16 bases in the middle. The CDR3 contains 16 residues. This sequence originates from a man aged 50 to 60 who received an inactivated influenza vaccine. The chain employs TRBV5-1 and TRBJ2-4, with TRBD2 as a possible D gene (5 bases). Sequencing was performed on PBMCs from blood, taken about 6 weeks after vaccination. As DNA, the CDR3 is TGCGCCAGCATGGGAGATGAGCAGATAGCCAAAAACATTCAGTACTTC. It is translated as CASMGDEQIAKNIQYF.